The 25 T cell receptor beta chains below come from one sample, sequenced in a study of blood T cell repertoires in COVID-19. Data came from immunoSEQ multiplex PCR; TCRdb stores just in-frame clones and leaves some out. The sample yields about 260,000 clones, 70% to 85% seen once. The specimen was peripheral blood. The receptor set was obtained from a woman aged 80 or over with acute or convalescent COVID-19.

In its sample, this clone was seen a few times. J is TRBJ1-2 and V is TRBV30; the D gene is possibly TRBD1 (6 bases). The CDR3 totals 14 residues. Deletions cut 0 bases from V and 7 bases from J, with 15 bases between. Germline values: CDR1 GTSNPN, CDR2 SVGIG (reference sequence). The chain's CDR3 is CAWSVVQGSSGYTF. Written as DNA, the CDR3 is TGTGCCTGGAGTGTAGTACAGGGATCTTCTGGCTACACCTTC.

CDR3 region: CASSLARDRGNTIYF. The CDR3 DNA sequence: TGTGCCAGCAGCTTAGCGCGGGACAGGGGAAACACCATATATTTT. The rearrangement uses TRBV7-8 and TRBJ1-3; the match to TRBD1 covers 8 bases. Germline values: CDR1 SGHVS, CDR2 FQNEAQ. The CDR3 sequence is 15 residues long. V trimming: 0 bases; J trimming: 4 bases; junction bases outside the gene matches: 2.

This clone was picked up one time. This sequence joins TRBV19 and TRBJ1-1; 7 bases agree with TRBD1. From germline, CDR1 is LNHDA and CDR2 SQIVND (reference sequence). The CDR3 spans 14 residues. V was clipped by 4 bases and J by 4 bases; unmatched bases: 6. CDR3 coding DNA: TGTGCCAGTAGTAACGGACAGGCATTCACTGAAGCTTTCTTT. Amino acid sequence: CASSNGQAFTEAFF.

A few counts support this clone. The chain has TRBV2 and TRBJ1-1, with 11 bases matching TRBD1. The CDR3 is 15 amino acids. V shed 6 bases and J 1 base; nucleotides not matched to a gene: 4. Germline V CDR1 and CDR2: SNHLY, FYNNEI. This chain's CDR3 is CASRGTGGWNTEAFF. The CDR3 bases are TGTGCCAGCAGGGGGACAGGGGGATGGAACACTGAAGCTTTCTTT.

This clone was observed once. The rearrangement joins TRBV21-1 to TRBJ1-4. TRBV21-1 is marked as a pseudogene. The CDR3 has 13 residues. CDR3 loop: CASSKGLYEKLFF. The CDR3, as DNA: TGTGCCAGCAGCAAAGGACTTTATGAAAAACTGTTTTTT.

The V call is TRBV6-2 or TRBV6-3, the J call TRBJ2-7, with 8 bases identical to TRBD2. CDR3 length equals 16 residues. The V and J ends lost 5 bases and 4 bases, in that order; junction bases with no gene match: 13. Germline CDR1 and CDR2: MNHEY and SVGEGT. The CDR3 nucleotides are TGTGCCAGCAGTGACCCGGTAGCGGGGCTCGGATACGAGCAGTACTTC. It codes for CASSDPVAGLGYEQYF.

CDR3: CASSLIPGQNYGYTF. DNA of the CDR3: TGTGCCAGCAGCTTAATCCCGGGACAGAACTATGGCTACACCTTC. This chain connects TRBV7-3 to TRBJ1-2; TRBD1 matches 7 bases. CDR1 is SGHTA, CDR2 FQGTGA, per germline. The CDR3 is 15 residues long. V dropped 1 base and J dropped 2; count of bases not matched to a gene: 4.

The rearrangement uses TRBV30 and TRBJ1-3; D is perhaps TRBD1 (6 bases). The germline V and J ends were trimmed by 4 bases and 4 bases, with 11 bases remaining between them. The CDR3 is made up of 13 amino acids. CDR1 and CDR2 (germline): GTSNPN, SVGIG (reference sequence). The CDR3 nucleotides are TGTGCCTGGACGAGAGGGGGAGGAAACACCATATATTTT. It specifies CAWTRGGGNTIYF.

This chain connects TRBV5-1 to TRBJ2-1; TRBD2 aligns across 9 bases. The CDR3 has 15 amino acids. Germline V gene lookup returns CDR1 SGHRS and CDR2 YFSETQ. With V trimmed by 0 bases and J by 3 bases, 1 base remained unmatched. This CDR3 reads CASSLELAGYNEQFF. CDR3 in DNA: TGCGCCAGCAGCTTGGAACTAGCGGGCTACAATGAGCAGTTCTTC.

The chain uses TRBV4-3 and TRBJ2-3, with a weak D call TRBD2 (5 bases). Germline V gene lookup returns CDR1 LGHNA and CDR2 YSLEER. With 1 base removed from V and 6 bases from J, the gap between germline ends came to 17 bases. The CDR3 covers 16 residues. This chain's CDR3 is CASSQAMFLASDTQYF. In nucleotides, the CDR3 is TGCGCCAGCAGCCAAGCTATGTTTCTAGCTTCGGATACGCAGTATTTT.

This clone was counted once. This chain joins TRBV7-6 and TRBJ1-1, with 9 bases matching TRBD1. Germline lookup yields CDR1 SGHVS and CDR2 FNYEAQ. The CDR3 runs 15 residues. The V segment lost 3 bases and the J segment 4 bases; nucleotides outside the gene matches: 6. DNA of the CDR3: TGTGCCAGCAGCTTTATACAGGGGGCGAGCACTGAAGCTTTCTTT. Amino acid sequence: CASSFIQGASTEAFF.

This chain joins TRBV3-1 (or the pseudogene TRBV3-2) and TRBJ2-3, with 7 bases identical to TRBD2. Trimming removed 4 bases from V and 2 bases from J; junction bases left unmatched: 6. The germline gives CDR1 LGHDT, CDR2 YNNKEL (reference sequence). CDR3 length: 15 amino acids. This chain's CDR3 is CASSRTGRTTDTQYF. CDR3 bases: TGTGCCAGCAGCCGAACCGGGAGGACCACAGATACGCAGTATTTT.

V and J are TRBV7-3 and TRBJ1-2; TRBD1 aligns across 9 bases. Trimming cost V 3 bases and J 6 bases; bases outside gene matches: 2. Germline CDR1 SGHTA, CDR2 FQGTGA. The CDR3 runs 13 residues. CDR3 in amino acids: CASSLGQGHGYTF. The DNA for the CDR3 is TGTGCCAGCAGCTTGGGACAGGGCCATGGCTACACCTTC.

This chain connects TRBV7-6 to TRBJ2-7; TRBD2 matches 10 bases. Germline V lookup: CDR1 SGHVS, CDR2 FNYEAQ. V shed 5 bases, J shed 4 bases, and the junction held 5 bases outside the gene matches. The CDR3 consists of 14 residues. The CDR3 protein is CASSPGTSVYEQYF. The DNA for the CDR3 is TGTGCCAGCAGCCCCGGGACTAGCGTTTACGAGCAGTACTTC.

The chain uses TRBV2 and TRBJ1-5; D possibly corresponds to TRBD1 (6 bases). This CDR3 has 14 amino acids. Germline CDR1 SNHLY, CDR2 FYNNEI. V lost 7 bases and J lost 0, with 10 bases in between. The DNA for the CDR3 is TGTGCCAGCACAACAGGGAATAGCAATCAGCCCCAGCATTTT. It is translated as CASTTGNSNQPQHF.

This chain uses TRBV5-1 with TRBJ2-7, with a possible D match to TRBD2 (5 bases). Trimming took 5 bases from V and 3 from J, leaving 6 bases between them. CDR3 length: 11 residues. Germline lookup yields CDR1 SGHRS and CDR2 YFSETQ. CDR3 DNA: TGCGCCAGCAGAGGAGGCTACGAGCAGTACTTC. This translates into CASRGGYEQYF.

CDR3 sequence reads: CASSLSFSDGYTF. For the CDR3, the DNA is TGTGCCAGCAGCTTAAGCTTTTCCGATGGCTACACCTTC. The chain joins TRBV7-8 to TRBJ1-2; D not certain. V was shortened by 2 bases and J by 6 bases, with 10 bases between the two germline ends. The CDR3 is 13 residues long. Per the germline V gene, CDR1 is SGHVS and CDR2 is FQNEAQ.

The rearrangement joins TRBV5-1 to TRBJ1-2; no clear D gene. The CDR3 is 13 residues long. V was cut by 7 bases and J by 4 bases, with 14 bases left in between. Germline CDR1 and CDR2: SGHRS and YFSETQ. The CDR3 is CASGNGEPYGYTF. Written as DNA, the CDR3 is TGCGCCAGCGGTAATGGAGAGCCCTATGGCTACACCTTC.

V is TRBV7-6 and J is TRBJ1-2; 7 bases map to TRBD1. This CDR3 spans 15 amino acids. Germline assignment: CDR1 SGHVS and CDR2 FNYEAQ. J gave up 0 bases and V 3 bases, and 4 bases lay outside the gene matches. The CDR3 is CASSLGTEANYGYTF. CDR3 DNA sequence: TGTGCCAGCAGCTTGGGGACAGAAGCTAACTATGGCTACACCTTC.

The chain combines TRBV7-2 with TRBJ1-2; D not certain. Germline CDR1 is SGHTA and CDR2 is FQGNSA. Trimming removed 4 bases at V and 8 bases at J, with 8 bases between. This CDR3 contains 11 residues. CDR3 loop: CASSWSRGYTF. Written as DNA, the CDR3 is TGTGCCAGCAGCTGGTCACGGGGCTACACCTTC. The full variable domain, in which reference TRBV7-2 and TRBJ1-2 provide the parts outside the CDR3, is GAGVSQSPSNKVTEKGKDVELRCDPISGHTALYWYRQSLGQGLEFLIYFQGNSAPDKSGLPSDRFSAERTGGSVSTLTIQRTQQEDSAVYLCASSWSRGYTFGSGTRLTVV.

This CDR3 reads CASSTWTSGNTIYF. DNA for the CDR3: TGTGCCAGCAGTACTTGGACATCGGGAAACACCATATATTTT. V usage is TRBV6-2 or TRBV6-3 and J usage is TRBJ1-3; perhaps TRBD1 as D (5 bases). CDR3 length equals 14 residues. The germline V gene has CDR1 MNHEY and CDR2 SVGEGT. Trimming shortened V by 5 bases and J by 4 bases, and 12 bases separated the two germline ends.

This chain connects TRBV28 to TRBJ1-1, with a tentative D call TRBD1 (6 bases). V was pared by 6 bases and J by 4 bases, with 12 bases between. In germline, CDR1 is MDHEN, CDR2 SYDVKM. This CDR3 is built from 13 residues. In DNA form, the CDR3 reads TGTGCCAGCAGCCCCCGGGACATCACTGAAGCTTTCTTT. Translated: CASSPRDITEAFF.

The DNA for the CDR3 is TGTGCCAGCAGTGCCCTCGGGGGGGGGTATAATTCACCCCTCCACTTT. Amino acids: CASSALGGGYNSPLHF. The chain recombines TRBV25-1 with TRBJ1-6, with TRBD1 as a possible D gene (5 bases). V was cut by 4 bases and J by 4 bases, with 14 bases left in between. The CDR3 covers 16 residues. The germline CDR1 and CDR2 sequences are MGHDK and SYGVNS.

The rearrangement links TRBV11-3 to TRBJ1-1; D not certain. CDR3 size: 14 residues. With 1 base removed from V and 1 base from J, the gap between germline ends came to 7 bases. The germline V gene encodes CDR1 SGHNT and CDR2 YENEEA. Written as DNA, the CDR3 is TGTGCCAGCAGCTTAGCGGAGGGGAACACTGAAGCTTTCTTT. Its protein is CASSLAEGNTEAFF.

V gene TRBV6-2 or TRBV6-3 combines with J gene TRBJ1-5, with a tentative D call TRBD1 (5 bases). The germline V and J ends were trimmed by 6 bases and 0 bases, with 12 bases remaining between them. Germline V CDR1 and CDR2: MNHEY, SVGEGT. This CDR3 spans 15 amino acids. Here the CDR3 DNA reads TGTGCCAGCAGCCCCGGACAATATAGCAATCAGCCCCAGCATTTT. Its translation: CASSPGQYSNQPQHF.